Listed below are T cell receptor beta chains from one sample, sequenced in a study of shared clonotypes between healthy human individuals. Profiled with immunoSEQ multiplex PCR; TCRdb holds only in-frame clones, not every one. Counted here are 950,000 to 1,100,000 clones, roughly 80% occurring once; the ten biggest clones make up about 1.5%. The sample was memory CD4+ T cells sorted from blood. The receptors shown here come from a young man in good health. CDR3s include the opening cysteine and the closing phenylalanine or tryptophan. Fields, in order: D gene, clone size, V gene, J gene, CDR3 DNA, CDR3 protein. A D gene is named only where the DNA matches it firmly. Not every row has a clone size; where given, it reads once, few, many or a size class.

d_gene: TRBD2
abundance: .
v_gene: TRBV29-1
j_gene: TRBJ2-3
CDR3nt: TGCAGCGTTTTAGCGGGAGGGCCAAATACGCAGTATTTT
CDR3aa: CSVLAGGPNTQYF

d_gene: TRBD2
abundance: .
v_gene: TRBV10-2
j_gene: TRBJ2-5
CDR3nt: TGCGCCAGCAGCCCCGGGACTAGCTTTCAAGAGACCCAGTACTTC
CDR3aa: CASSPGTSFQETQYF

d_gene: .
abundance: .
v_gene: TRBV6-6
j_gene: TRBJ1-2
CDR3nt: TGTGCCAGCTGCATAGGGGGAGGATATGGCTACACCTTC
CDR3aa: CASCIGGGYGYTF

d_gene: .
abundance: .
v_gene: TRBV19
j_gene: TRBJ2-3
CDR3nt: TGTGCCAGTAGTATCGTCCAGGGACTCGTTGATACGCAGTATTTT
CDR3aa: CASSIVQGLVDTQYF

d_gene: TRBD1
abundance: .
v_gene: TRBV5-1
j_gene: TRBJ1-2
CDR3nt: TGCGCCAGCAAAGTAGGCACTAGACAGGGTGACTACGGCTACACCTTC
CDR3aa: CASKVGTRQGDYGYTF

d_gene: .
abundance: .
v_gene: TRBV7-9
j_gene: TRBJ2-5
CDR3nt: TGTGCCAGCAGCCGTGGGGACGGCTCCCAAGAGACCCAGTACTTC
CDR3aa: CASSRGDGSQETQYF

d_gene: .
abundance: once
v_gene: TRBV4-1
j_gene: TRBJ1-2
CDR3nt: TGCGCCAGCACCCCTCTTCAGTTCGCCCCCGTAGGGGGCTACACCTTC
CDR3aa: CASTPLQFAPVGGYTF

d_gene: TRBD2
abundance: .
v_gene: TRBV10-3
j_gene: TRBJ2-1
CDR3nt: TGTGCCATCAGTGAGACGACTAGCAGGCTCTACAATGAGCAGTTCTTC
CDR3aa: CAISETTSRLYNEQFF

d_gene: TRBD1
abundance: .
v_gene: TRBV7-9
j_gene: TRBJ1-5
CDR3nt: TGTGCCAGCAGCTCGGACAGGGGGGATCAGCCCCAGCATTTT
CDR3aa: CASSSDRGDQPQHF

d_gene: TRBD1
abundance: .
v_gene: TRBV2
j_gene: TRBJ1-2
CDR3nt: TGTGCCAGCTTGCAGGGGGGCTATGGCTACACCTTC
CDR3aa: CASLQGGYGYTF

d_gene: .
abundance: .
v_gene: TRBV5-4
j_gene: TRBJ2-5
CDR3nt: TGTGCCAGCAGCTTGAGTAGCGCCGCGGGGCAGTACTTC
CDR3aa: CASSLSSAAGQYF

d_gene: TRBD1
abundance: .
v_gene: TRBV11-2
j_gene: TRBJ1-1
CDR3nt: TGTGCCAGCAGCTATGATGACAGGGGAGGGAAGACTGAAGCTTTCTTT
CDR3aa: CASSYDDRGGKTEAFF

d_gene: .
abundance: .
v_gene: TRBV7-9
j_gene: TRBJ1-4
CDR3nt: TGTGCCAGCAGCTTCGAAGGTTTAGGGGAAAAACTGTTTTTT
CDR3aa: CASSFEGLGEKLFF

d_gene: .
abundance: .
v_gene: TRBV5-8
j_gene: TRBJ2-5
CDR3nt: TGTGCCAGCACCGTGGGCAACAAGCCGGAACAAGAGACCCAGTACTTC
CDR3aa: CASTVGNKPEQETQYF

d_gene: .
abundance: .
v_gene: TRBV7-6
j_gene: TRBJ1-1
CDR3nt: TGTGCCAGCAGCGGAGGACCGGGTTCTAACACTGAAGCTTTCTTT
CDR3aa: CASSGGPGSNTEAFF

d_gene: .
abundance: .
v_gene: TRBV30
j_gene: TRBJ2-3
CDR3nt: TGTGCCTGCCCGGACTGGACTCGGAAAGATACGCAGTATTTT
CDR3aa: CACPDWTRKDTQYF

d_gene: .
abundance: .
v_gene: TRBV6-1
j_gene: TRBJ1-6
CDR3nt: TGTGCCAGCAGTGAACACGGAGGGAATTCACCCCTCCACTTT
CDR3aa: CASSEHGGNSPLHF

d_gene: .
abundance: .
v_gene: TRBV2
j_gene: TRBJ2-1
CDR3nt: TGTGCCAGCAGCGAGGGCCTCCCGGGAAATGAGCAGTTCTTC
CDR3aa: CASSEGLPGNEQFF

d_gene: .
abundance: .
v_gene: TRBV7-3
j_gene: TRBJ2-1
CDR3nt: TGTGCCAGCAGCTTTGACAGGAGCTCCTACAATGAGCAGTTCTTC
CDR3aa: CASSFDRSSYNEQFF

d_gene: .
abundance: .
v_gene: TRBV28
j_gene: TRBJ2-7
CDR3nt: TGTGCCAGCAGAAGCAGGGGTAGGCACGAGCAGTACTTC
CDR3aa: CASRSRGRHEQYF

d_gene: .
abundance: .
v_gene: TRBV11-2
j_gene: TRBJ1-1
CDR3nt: TGTGCCAGCAGCTTAGCGCAGATCTTCCCTGAAGCTTTCTTT
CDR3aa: CASSLAQIFPEAFF

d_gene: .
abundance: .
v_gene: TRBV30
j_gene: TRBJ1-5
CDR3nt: TGTGCCTGGAAAGGGGGGGGAAGTTCTAGCAATCAGCCCCAGCATTTT
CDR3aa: CAWKGGGSSSNQPQHF

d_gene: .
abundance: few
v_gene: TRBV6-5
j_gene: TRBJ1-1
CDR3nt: TGTGCCAGCAGTTACAGGAGGGAATGGGAAGCTTTCTTT
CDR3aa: CASSYRREWEAFF

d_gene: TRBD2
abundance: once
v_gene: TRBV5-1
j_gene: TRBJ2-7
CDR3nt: TGCGCCAGCAGCATTTCAGCCGGGACTAGCGGCTCCTACGAGCAGTACTTC
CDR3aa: CASSISAGTSGSYEQYF

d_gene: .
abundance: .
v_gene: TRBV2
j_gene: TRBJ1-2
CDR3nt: TGTGCCAGCAGTGGAGGCAGACTCAACCTCTTCTATGGCTACACCTTC
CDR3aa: CASSGGRLNLFYGYTF

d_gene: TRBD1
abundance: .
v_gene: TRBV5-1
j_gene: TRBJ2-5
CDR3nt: TGCGCCAGCAGCTCCACTGGACAGGGTTTTGAGACCCAGTACTTC
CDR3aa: CASSSTGQGFETQYF

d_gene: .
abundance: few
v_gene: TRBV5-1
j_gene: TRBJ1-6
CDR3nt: TGCGCCAGCAGCTTGGACGGACTATCCTCACCCCTCCACTTT
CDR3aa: CASSLDGLSSPLHF